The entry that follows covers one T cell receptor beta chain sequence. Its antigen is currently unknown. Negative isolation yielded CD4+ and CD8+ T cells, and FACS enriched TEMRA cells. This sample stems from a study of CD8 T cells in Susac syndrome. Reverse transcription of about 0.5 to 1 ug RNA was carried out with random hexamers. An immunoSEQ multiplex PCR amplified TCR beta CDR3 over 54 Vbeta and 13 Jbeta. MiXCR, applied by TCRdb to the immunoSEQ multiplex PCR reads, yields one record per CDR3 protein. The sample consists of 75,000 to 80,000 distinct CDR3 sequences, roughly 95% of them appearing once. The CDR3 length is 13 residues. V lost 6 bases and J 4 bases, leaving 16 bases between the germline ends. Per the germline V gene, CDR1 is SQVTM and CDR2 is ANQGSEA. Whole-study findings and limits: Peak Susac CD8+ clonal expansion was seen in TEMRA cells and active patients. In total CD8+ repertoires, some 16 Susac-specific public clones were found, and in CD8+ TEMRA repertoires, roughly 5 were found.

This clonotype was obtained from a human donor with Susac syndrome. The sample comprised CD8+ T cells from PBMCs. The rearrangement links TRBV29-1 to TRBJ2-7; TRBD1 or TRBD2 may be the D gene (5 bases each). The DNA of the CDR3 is TGCAGCGTCGGGACCGGGGCTAGGTACGAGCAGTACTTC. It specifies CSVGTGARYEQYF.